Below, one T cell receptor (beta chain) is given with its context. The same CDR3 is also encoded by other DNA sequences in this sample. With 0 bases clipped from V and 4 bases from J, the junction kept 6 bases outside the gene matches. This CDR3 contains 15 residues. Germline values: CDR1 SGHRS, CDR2 YFSETQ. Enrolled during active infection, Seattle patients were then followed longitudinally. The data derive from a study of blood T cell repertoires in COVID-19. Overall study: Spain, Italy and the United States supplied samples that represented acute and convalescent COVID-19. T cells, B-cell-depleted T cells, or PBMCs provided the cDNA or gDNA that served as material.

Produced via immunoSEQ multiplex PCR; TCRdb's table is partial and in-frame only. The sample consists of 350,000 to 450,000 clones, 75% to 90% of them appearing once. This TCR was sampled from a woman in her sixties with COVID-19, enrolled during active disease. The rearrangement links TRBV5-1 to TRBJ1-1; 7 positions match TRBD1. The sample was peripheral blood. CDR3 coding DNA: TGCGCCAGCAGCTTGGCCGCAGGGGGTGGCACTGAAGCTTTCTTT. Translating gives CASSLAAGGGTEAFF.